Listed below are T cell receptor beta chains from one sample, sequenced in a study of Tregs in tolerant kidney transplant recipients. Profiled with immunoSEQ multiplex PCR; TCRdb holds only in-frame clones, not every one. In the table there are 35,000 to 55,000 clones, around 90% of which are singletons. Sequencing was done on a sample of Tregs from blood. All receptors derive from a human donor in good health. Both conserved end residues are part of each CDR3. The D gene is left open where the match is weak. Not all rows give a size; the values are once, few, many and, for expanded clones, a class.

clone_size: few; d_call: -; j_call: TRBJ2-3; v_call: TRBV5-1; cdr3_aa: CASSPLTSTDTQYF; cdr3_nt: TGCGCCAGCAGCCCCCTGACTAGCACAGATACGCAGTATTTT
clone_size: -; d_call: TRBD1; j_call: TRBJ2-1; v_call: TRBV27; cdr3_aa: CASSRDRGLYEQFF; cdr3_nt: TGTGCCAGCAGTCGGGACAGGGGGTTGTATGAGCAGTTCTTC
clone_size: once; d_call: TRBD2; j_call: TRBJ2-1; v_call: TRBV5-1; cdr3_aa: CASRRSGTSGSVANEQFF; cdr3_nt: TGCGCCAGCAGAAGGTCCGGGACTAGCGGGAGTGTAGCCAATGAGCAGTTCTTC
clone_size: -; d_call: TRBD2; j_call: TRBJ2-1; v_call: TRBV29-1; cdr3_aa: CSVLKSASGDNEQFF; cdr3_nt: TGCAGCGTGCTAAAGAGTGCTAGCGGAGACAATGAGCAGTTCTTC
clone_size: -; d_call: -; j_call: TRBJ1-1; v_call: TRBV10-1; cdr3_aa: CASSGSGARNTEAFF; cdr3_nt: TGCGCCAGCAGTGGATCAGGGGCCAGGAACACTGAAGCTTTCTTT
clone_size: once; d_call: -; j_call: TRBJ2-1; v_call: TRBV6-1; cdr3_aa: CASSEADSYNEQFF; cdr3_nt: TGTGCCAGCAGTGAAGCTGACAGCTACAATGAGCAGTTCTTC
clone_size: -; d_call: -; j_call: TRBJ1-5; v_call: TRBV2; cdr3_aa: CASSNRDLAQHF; cdr3_nt: TGTGCCAGCAGTAACCGGGATTTAGCCCAGCATTTT
clone_size: -; d_call: TRBD2; j_call: TRBJ2-5; v_call: TRBV5-1; cdr3_aa: CASSYTRLAGWETQYF; cdr3_nt: TGCGCCAGCAGCTATACTAGACTAGCGGGCTGGGAGACCCAGTACTTC
clone_size: -; d_call: -; j_call: TRBJ2-3; v_call: TRBV18; cdr3_aa: CASSPVTDTDTQYF; cdr3_nt: TGTGCCAGCTCACCCGTAACAGACACAGATACGCAGTATTTT
clone_size: -; d_call: -; j_call: TRBJ1-2; v_call: TRBV5-1; cdr3_aa: CASSLARPYGYTF; cdr3_nt: TGCGCCAGCAGCTTGGCCAGGCCCTATGGCTACACCTTC
clone_size: once; d_call: -; j_call: TRBJ1-6; v_call: TRBV4-1; cdr3_aa: CASSLQLRDSPLHF; cdr3_nt: TGCGCCAGCAGCCTCCAACTCAGGGATTCACCCCTCCACTTT
clone_size: -; d_call: -; j_call: TRBJ2-7; v_call: TRBV7-9; cdr3_aa: CASIPLGQGGGRF; cdr3_nt: TGTGCCAGCATCCCCCTGGGGCAGGGCGGAGGACGGTTC
clone_size: -; d_call: -; j_call: TRBJ1-2; v_call: TRBV5-3; cdr3_aa: CARSLVALQGFRSGYTF; cdr3_nt: TGTGCCAGAAGCTTGGTGGCGTTACAGGGTTTTAGAAGCGGCTACACCTTC
clone_size: once; d_call: -; j_call: TRBJ1-1; v_call: TRBV7-8; cdr3_aa: CASSPTAWGDTEAFF; cdr3_nt: TGTGCCAGCAGTCCTACGGCATGGGGAGACACTGAAGCTTTCTTT
clone_size: -; d_call: -; j_call: TRBJ2-2; v_call: TRBV5-1; cdr3_aa: CASSVTGNTGELFF; cdr3_nt: TGCGCCAGCAGCGTTACAGGGAACACCGGGGAGCTGTTTTTT
clone_size: few; d_call: TRBD2; j_call: TRBJ2-7; v_call: TRBV10-3; cdr3_aa: CAISKAGGQSSSSYEQYF; cdr3_nt: TGTGCCATCAGTAAGGCGGGAGGGCAGTCTTCAAGCTCCTACGAGCAGTACTTC
clone_size: -; d_call: -; j_call: TRBJ1-6; v_call: TRBV4-1; cdr3_aa: CASSQVQTALSYNSPLHF; cdr3_nt: TGCGCCAGCAGCCAAGTCCAGACGGCCCTCTCCTATAATTCACCCCTCCACTTT
clone_size: -; d_call: -; j_call: TRBJ1-5; v_call: TRBV19; cdr3_aa: CASSPYHSNQPQHF; cdr3_nt: TGTGCCAGTAGTCCGTACCATAGCAATCAGCCCCAGCATTTT
clone_size: -; d_call: TRBD1; j_call: TRBJ1-1; v_call: TRBV18; cdr3_aa: CASSLDRGTEAFF; cdr3_nt: TGTGCCAGCTCACTTGACAGGGGTACTGAAGCTTTCTTT
clone_size: -; d_call: TRBD2; j_call: TRBJ2-7; v_call: TRBV11-2; cdr3_aa: CASSVTSGTVEQYF; cdr3_nt: TGTGCCAGCAGCGTCACTAGCGGGACGGTCGAGCAGTACTTC
clone_size: -; d_call: -; j_call: TRBJ2-7; v_call: TRBV7-9; cdr3_aa: CASSLETPNYF; cdr3_nt: TGTGCCAGCAGCTTAGAGACACCAAATTACTTC
clone_size: -; d_call: -; j_call: TRBJ1-1; v_call: TRBV7-9; cdr3_aa: CASSLGLNEAFF; cdr3_nt: TGTGCCAGCAGCTTAGGCCTTAATGAAGCTTTCTTT
clone_size: -; d_call: -; j_call: TRBJ1-4; v_call: TRBV6-5; cdr3_aa: CASREQGGGEKLFF; cdr3_nt: TGTGCCAGCAGGGAACAGGGAGGAGGCGAAAAACTGTTTTTT
clone_size: -; d_call: -; j_call: TRBJ2-3; v_call: TRBV6-5; cdr3_aa: CASCRGGTDTQYF; cdr3_nt: TGTGCCAGCTGTAGGGGAGGCACAGATACGCAGTATTTT
clone_size: -; d_call: -; j_call: TRBJ1-1; v_call: TRBV5-4; cdr3_aa: CASSPGGAGNTEAFF; cdr3_nt: TGTGCCAGCAGCCCCGGAGGGGCGGGGAACACTGAAGCTTTCTTT
clone_size: -; d_call: TRBD2; j_call: TRBJ2-3; v_call: TRBV28; cdr3_aa: CASSGGHMDTQYF; cdr3_nt: TGTGCCAGCTCGGGGGGTCACATGGATACGCAGTATTTT
clone_size: -; d_call: TRBD2; j_call: TRBJ2-1; v_call: TRBV9; cdr3_aa: CASSVDVAGVQKQFF; cdr3_nt: TGTGCCAGCAGCGTAGATGTAGCGGGGGTACAGAAGCAGTTCTTC
clone_size: -; d_call: -; j_call: TRBJ2-1; v_call: TRBV7-9; cdr3_aa: CASNKGGPRTNEQFF; cdr3_nt: TGTGCCAGCAACAAGGGGGGTCCTCGAACGAATGAGCAGTTCTTC
clone_size: few; d_call: TRBD2; j_call: TRBJ2-2; v_call: TRBV15; cdr3_aa: CATSRGGRGRAGELFF; cdr3_nt: TGTGCCACCAGCAGAGGCGGGAGAGGTCGGGCCGGGGAGCTGTTTTTT
clone_size: -; d_call: -; j_call: TRBJ2-3; v_call: TRBV5-6; cdr3_aa: CASSLGAGADTQYF; cdr3_nt: TGTGCCAGCAGCTTGGGGGCAGGGGCGGATACGCAGTATTTT
clone_size: once; d_call: TRBD1; j_call: TRBJ1-1; v_call: TRBV10-2; cdr3_aa: CASRTGGPPLNTEAFF; cdr3_nt: TGCGCCAGCAGGACAGGGGGCCCCCCCTTGAACACTGAAGCTTTCTTT
clone_size: -; d_call: -; j_call: TRBJ1-5; v_call: TRBV19; cdr3_aa: CASSIWGQSNQPQHF; cdr3_nt: TGTGCCAGTAGTATATGGGGCCAGAGCAATCAGCCCCAGCATTTT
clone_size: -; d_call: -; j_call: TRBJ1-1; v_call: TRBV19; cdr3_aa: CASSMLPEITEAFF; cdr3_nt: TGTGCCAGTAGTATGCTCCCAGAAATCACTGAAGCTTTCTTT
clone_size: -; d_call: TRBD1; j_call: TRBJ2-7; v_call: TRBV6-1; cdr3_aa: CASTEGTGNYEQYF; cdr3_nt: TGTGCCAGCACTGAGGGGACAGGAAACTACGAGCAGTACTTC
clone_size: -; d_call: TRBD2; j_call: TRBJ2-7; v_call: TRBV2; cdr3_aa: CASRTGLAPYEQYF; cdr3_nt: TGTGCCAGCAGGACGGGACTAGCTCCCTACGAGCAGTACTTC
clone_size: -; d_call: TRBD2; j_call: TRBJ2-2; v_call: TRBV5-1; cdr3_aa: CASSYLAGAVTGELFF; cdr3_nt: TGCGCCAGCAGTTACCTAGCGGGGGCGGTCACCGGGGAGCTGTTTTTT
clone_size: -; d_call: TRBD2; j_call: TRBJ2-3; v_call: TRBV5-6; cdr3_aa: CASSSYSGRASNTQYF; cdr3_nt: TGTGCCAGCAGCTCCTATAGCGGGAGGGCATCAAATACGCAGTATTTT
clone_size: -; d_call: -; j_call: TRBJ1-6; v_call: TRBV9; cdr3_aa: CASSGGGLTYNSPLHF; cdr3_nt: TGTGCCAGCAGCGGCGGGGGCCTAACCTATAATTCACCCCTCCACTTT
clone_size: -; d_call: -; j_call: TRBJ2-6; v_call: TRBV5-1; cdr3_aa: CASSSTTESPGANVLTF; cdr3_nt: TGCGCCAGCAGCTCGACGACAGAGTCCCCTGGGGCCAACGTCCTGACTTTC
clone_size: -; d_call: -; j_call: TRBJ1-2; v_call: TRBV6-1; cdr3_aa: CASRQDWLANYGYTF; cdr3_nt: TGTGCCAGCCGACAGGACTGGTTGGCTAACTATGGCTACACCTTC
clone_size: once; d_call: -; j_call: TRBJ1-5; v_call: TRBV7-9; cdr3_aa: CASSLGQLNQPQHF; cdr3_nt: TGTGCCAGCAGCCTCGGACAGTTAAATCAGCCCCAGCATTTT
clone_size: -; d_call: -; j_call: TRBJ1-2; v_call: TRBV2; cdr3_aa: CASSVTRDRGYTF; cdr3_nt: TGTGCCAGCAGTGTCACGCGGGACCGTGGCTACACCTTC
clone_size: -; d_call: -; j_call: TRBJ1-1; v_call: TRBV5-1; cdr3_aa: CASSLGQRGTEAFF; cdr3_nt: TGCGCCAGCAGCTTGGGGCAGCGAGGAACTGAAGCTTTCTTT
clone_size: -; d_call: -; j_call: TRBJ1-2; v_call: TRBV7-9; cdr3_aa: CASGYRDGYTF; cdr3_nt: TGTGCCAGCGGTTACAGGGATGGCTACACCTTC
clone_size: -; d_call: TRBD1; j_call: TRBJ1-1; v_call: TRBV18; cdr3_aa: CASSPTGTGEAFF; cdr3_nt: TGTGCCAGCTCACCTACCGGGACAGGGGAAGCTTTCTTT
clone_size: -; d_call: TRBD2; j_call: TRBJ2-1; v_call: TRBV6-5; cdr3_aa: CASSLLAGVGNEQFF; cdr3_nt: TGTGCCAGCAGCCTCCTAGCGGGAGTGGGTAATGAGCAGTTCTTC